This TCR beta chain was observed in a study of shared clonotypes between healthy human individuals. There are 12 residues in the CDR3. Germline assignment: CDR1 SQVTM and CDR2 ANQGSEA. Trimming left V 2 bases short and J 5 bases short, with 7 bases between. Libraries were prepared by immunoSEQ multiplex PCR; TCRdb keeps only in-frame clonotypes and omits some of them. This sample yields about 680,000 clones, of which around 90% are seen a single time; about a quarter belongs to the top ten. Naive CD8 cells were CD45RO-negative, positively selected for CCR7, excluding terminally differentiated effector memory CD45RA+ cells.

This TCR was recovered from a man aged 25 to 40 in good health. This chain uses TRBV29-1 with TRBJ2-1; no reliable D call. The sequencing sample was made of naive CD8+ T cells sorted from blood. CDR3 sequence reads: CSVESGDNEQFF. CDR3 nucleotide sequence: TGCAGCGTTGAATCTGGGGACAATGAGCAGTTCTTC.